These 18 T cell receptor beta chains came from one sample sequenced in a study of cytomegalovirus exposure and HLA in healthy donors. TCRdb's table, derived via immunoSEQ multiplex PCR, lists solely in-frame clones and lacks some. The data show over 150,000 clones, roughly 86% seen once. The sample consisted of PBMCs. The receptors originated from a human donor in good health.

The chain has TRBV7-2 and TRBJ2-3, with D perhaps TRBD2 (5 bases). This CDR3 comprises 14 residues. Per germline, CDR1 SGHTA and CDR2 FQGNSA. V lost 8 bases and J 0 bases, leaving 12 bases between the germline ends. DNA for the CDR3: TGTGCCAGCGGAGCGGCCAGGAGCACAGATACGCAGTATTTT. Amino acids: CASGAARSTDTQYF.

The DNA for the CDR3 is TGTGCCACGGGGGGGATTGGTTCTGGAAACACCATATATTTT. It specifies CATGGIGSGNTIYF. This chain uses TRBV6-6 with TRBJ1-3; the D gene is possibly TRBD1 (5 bases). The CDR3 covers 14 residues. The germline V gene has CDR1 MNHNY and CDR2 SVGAGI (reference sequence). Trimming shortened V by 10 bases and J by 1 base, and 14 bases separated the two germline ends.

The rearrangement joins TRBV4-3 to TRBJ1-2; D is possibly TRBD1 (5 bases). The CDR3 consists of 15 residues. Trimming removed 0 bases from V and 7 bases from J, with 15 bases in between. Germline V gives CDR1 LGHNA, CDR2 YSLEER. CDR3 residues: CASSQEASPGAGYTF. The DNA for the CDR3 is TGCGCCAGCAGCCAAGAGGCTTCTCCTGGGGCTGGCTACACCTTC.

There are a few counts of this clone. The V call is TRBV27, the J call TRBJ1-2, with TRBD1 matching 9 bases. CDR3 length: 15 amino acids. V lost 10 bases to trimming and J lost 1 base; unmatched junction nucleotides: 10. The germline gives CDR1 MNHEY, CDR2 SMNVEV (reference sequence). For the CDR3, the DNA is TGTGCCACTAAGATCCGGGACAGGGTTAACTATGGCTACACCTTC. Its translation: CATKIRDRVNYGYTF.

This clone appeared once. CDR3 sequence reads: CASSLIPSEQYF. DNA of the CDR3: TGTGCCAGCAGTCTAATCCCATCCGAGCAGTACTTC. V is TRBV7-9 and J is TRBJ2-7; the D is unclear. This CDR3 is 12 amino acids long. Trimming left V 6 bases short and J 6 bases short, with 12 bases between. CDR1 SEHNR and CDR2 FQNEAQ come from the germline V gene (reference sequence).

The chain recombines TRBV11-3 with TRBJ2-2; 11 bases match TRBD1. V trimming: 5 bases; J trimming: 6 bases; junction bases outside the gene matches: 8. The CDR3 is 16 residues long. CDR1 and CDR2 (germline): SGHNT, YENEEA. CDR3 in amino acids: CASSPPDRGRAGELFF. The DNA for the CDR3 is TGTGCCAGCAGCCCTCCGGACAGGGGGCGAGCCGGGGAGCTGTTTTTT.

The chain links TRBV27 to TRBJ2-7; 7 bases line up with TRBD1. The CDR3 has 16 residues. The junction had 11 bases not matched to a gene; V was cut back by 6 bases and J by 0 bases. CDR1 and CDR2 (germline): MNHEY, SMNVEV (reference sequence). The CDR3: CASSKEGQSLSYEQYF. CDR3 coding DNA: TGTGCCAGCAGCAAAGAGGGACAGAGCCTCTCCTACGAGCAGTACTTC.

This rearrangement joins TRBV29-1 to TRBJ2-7; 10 positions agree with TRBD1. This CDR3 region has 14 residues. The ends lost 4 bases at V and 1 base at J; junction bases unmatched: 4. The germline gives CDR1 SQVTM, CDR2 ANQGSEA. CDR3 sequence reads: CSVVRDRGSYEQYF. In DNA, the CDR3 is TGCAGCGTTGTCCGGGACAGGGGTTCCTACGAGCAGTACTTC.

The rearrangement links TRBV7-2 to TRBJ2-7; 12 positions agree with TRBD2. V shed 2 bases, J shed 0 bases, and the junction held 2 bases outside the gene matches. Germline CDR1 and CDR2: SGHTA and FQGNSA. This CDR3 region has 16 residues. CDR3 coding DNA: TGTGCCAGCAGCTTACCTAGCGGGAGGGCCTCCTACGAGCAGTACTTC. Encoded protein: CASSLPSGRASYEQYF.

The chain recombines TRBV14 with TRBJ2-5; 7 positions agree with TRBD2. CDR1 is SGHDN, CDR2 FVKESK, per germline. The CDR3 length is 15 residues. With 1 base clipped from V and 4 bases from J, the junction kept 6 bases outside the gene matches. The CDR3 region is CASSQGGGSAETQYF. CDR3 in DNA: TGTGCCAGCAGCCAAGGGGGGGGATCGGCAGAGACCCAGTACTTC.

A single count supports this clone. The chain carries TRBV4-1 and TRBJ2-3; D is unresolved. CDR3 length equals 14 residues. The V gene lost 4 bases and the J gene lost 6 bases, with 14 bases spanning the gap. Germline V gene data show CDR1 as MGHRA and CDR2 as YSYEKL. CDR3 sequence (DNA): TGCGCCAGCAGCCCCGGTGTTGCCTCGGATACGCAGTATTTT. Translated, it gives CASSPGVASDTQYF.

This clone was detected only once. The chain recombines TRBV5-1 with TRBJ1-1, with D perhaps TRBD1 (6 bases). Trimming removed 5 bases from V and 2 bases from J, with 10 bases in between. Germline V gives CDR1 SGHRS, CDR2 YFSETQ. This CDR3 is 13 amino acids long. Written as DNA, the CDR3 is TGCGCCAGCAGTTCGGGACACAACACTGAAGCTTTCTTT. Its protein is CASSSGHNTEAFF.

The V and J genes are TRBV18 and TRBJ2-1, with 8 bases that match TRBD2. The CDR3 has 16 amino acids. V lost 3 bases, J lost 5 bases, and 9 bases stayed unmatched. In germline, CDR1 is KGHSH, CDR2 LQKENI. The CDR3 reads CASSPLGLVENNEQFF. The CDR3 nucleotides read TGTGCCAGCTCACCCTTGGGACTAGTGGAAAACAATGAGCAGTTCTTC.

The J gene is TRBJ2-7, the V gene TRBV7-9; 9 bases are a match to TRBD2. V shed 4 bases, J shed 0 bases, and the junction held 7 bases outside the gene matches. The CDR3 loop spans 16 amino acids. CDR1 SEHNR and CDR2 FQNEAQ come from the germline V gene (reference sequence). The CDR3 loop reads CASSYRSGGSSYEQYF. CDR3 sequence (DNA): TGTGCCAGCAGCTACCGGAGCGGGGGGAGCTCCTACGAGCAGTACTTC.

The chain is built from TRBV2 and TRBJ1-5; the D gene is possibly TRBD1 (5 bases). The germline V gene encodes CDR1 SNHLY and CDR2 FYNNEI. The CDR3 consists of 15 residues. With 6 bases removed from V and 7 bases from J, the gap between germline ends came to 19 bases. The DNA of the CDR3 is TGTGCCAGCAGGGAACAGGTTCTCGTGAGCCAGCCCCAGCATTTT. It is translated as CASREQVLVSQPQHF.

The J gene is TRBJ2-2, the V gene TRBV9; 11 bases are a match to TRBD2. This CDR3 comprises 16 residues. The germline gives CDR1 SGDLS, CDR2 YYNGEE. After removal of 4 bases from V and 5 bases from J, the junction contained 7 bases not matched to a gene. The CDR3 DNA sequence: TGTGCCAGCAGCTCTTTAGCGGGAGGGCAGACCGGGGAGCTGTTTTTT. It translates to CASSSLAGGQTGELFF.

The chain carries TRBV19 and TRBJ1-1; TRBD1 matches at 10 bases. V shed 8 bases, J shed 6 bases, and the junction held 15 bases outside the gene matches. Per germline, CDR1 LNHDA and CDR2 SQIVND (reference sequence). The CDR3 is 16 amino acids. CDR3 protein: CASSTGGETNPPEAFF. DNA for the CDR3: TGTGCCAGTTCGACAGGGGGCGAGACTAACCCCCCTGAAGCTTTCTTT.

J is TRBJ2-7 and V is TRBV6-1; 13 nucleotides agree with TRBD2. The CDR3 contains 15 residues. Trimming took 4 bases from V and 6 from J; bases not matched to a gene: 6. Germline-derived CDR1 and CDR2 are MNHNS and SASEGT. The CDR3 sequence: CASSAPGTSGAEQYF. The CDR3 DNA reads TGTGCCAGCAGTGCGCCCGGGACTAGCGGGGCCGAGCAGTACTTC.